Listed here are 15 T cell receptor beta chains from one sample, sequenced in a study of response to subunit inactivated influenza vaccine. One entry per CDR3 protein results from TCRdb running MiXCR on the RT-PCR reads. Among about 170,000 distinct CDR3 sequences listed, about 12% were seen once. A further study also used this sample, focusing on T cells expressing NK-cell markers. This second study notes: UMIs accompanied the 5'RACE template switching by which TCR beta cDNA was made.

The material sequenced was CD8+ T cells sorted from PBMCs, taken roughly 12 days after vaccination. The receptors were gathered from a man aged 45-65 years who received an inactivated influenza vaccine.

This clonotype was counted between two and nine times. The chain's CDR3 is CASSQVHKRGDNEQFF. CDR3 bases: TGCGCCAGCAGCCAAGTGCACAAGCGGGGGGACAATGAGCAGTTCTTC. The rearrangement links TRBV4-1 to TRBJ2-1; 9 bases align to TRBD2. Germline CDR1 and CDR2: MGHRA and YSYEKL. The CDR3 contains 16 residues. V shed 1 base and J 5 bases; nucleotides not matched to a gene: 6.

The rearrangement uses TRBV4-3 and TRBJ1-2, with a possible D match to TRBD1 (5 bases). Per the germline V gene, CDR1 is LGHNA and CDR2 is YSLEER. The V end was cut by 4 bases, the J end by 8 bases, with 20 bases between. CDR3 length: 15 residues. The CDR3 reads CASSRGNLNYFGYTF. In nucleotides, the CDR3 is TGCGCCAGCAGCCGGGGGAACCTTAATTACTTCGGCTACACCTTC.

This clonotype showed up many times. V usage is TRBV7-9 and J usage is TRBJ2-3; 9 nucleotides line up with TRBD2. CDR1 is SEHNR and CDR2 is FQNEAQ in the germline V gene (reference sequence). The CDR3 spans 16 residues. V trimming: 5 bases; J trimming: 1 base; junction bases outside the gene matches: 7. CDR3 sequence: CASSQGSSGGTDTQYF. CDR3 DNA: TGTGCCAGCAGCCAAGGGTCTAGCGGGGGCACAGATACGCAGTATTTT. The whole variable domain, filled in from reference TRBV7-9 and TRBJ2-3, reads DTGVSQNPRHKITKRGQNVTFRCDPISEHNRLYWYRQTLGQGPEFLTYFQNEAQLEKSRLLSDRFSAERPKGSFSTLEIQRTEQGDSAMYLCASSQGSSGGTDTQYFGPGTRLTVL.

The V and J genes are TRBV7-2 and TRBJ1-3; no clear D gene. The CDR3 covers 14 residues. From germline, CDR1 is SGHTA and CDR2 FQGNSA. V dropped 3 bases and J dropped 2 bases, with 8 bases sitting between them. CDR3 sequence (DNA): TGTGCCAGCAGCTTGGTACTTACTGGAAACACCATATATTTT. Residues: CASSLVLTGNTIYF. Complete variable domain (other parts from reference TRBV7-2 and TRBJ1-3): GAGVSQSPSNKVTEKGKDVELRCDPISGHTALYWYRQSLGQGLEFLIYFQGNSAPDKSGLPSDRFSAERTGGSVSTLTIQRTQQEDSAVYLCASSLVLTGNTIYFGEGSWLTVV.

This clonotype appeared a few times. The V gene is TRBV7-8, the J gene TRBJ2-7, with D unclear. V gave up 0 bases and J gave up 7 bases, with 10 bases separating them. CDR3 length equals 13 residues. Germline V gene data show CDR1 as SGHVS and CDR2 as FQNEAQ. In DNA, the CDR3 is TGTGCCAGCAGCTTAGCGTTAGGGATAGAGCAGTACTTC. As protein: CASSLALGIEQYF. The entire variable domain, with the rest obtained from reference TRBV7-8 and TRBJ2-7, is as follows: GAGVSQSPRYKVAKRGQDVALRCDPISGHVSLFWYQQALGQGPEFLTYFQNEAQLDKSGLPSDRFFAERPEGSVSTLKIQRTQQEDSAVYLCASSLALGIEQYFGPGTRLTVT.

The chain couples TRBV3-1 to TRBJ2-1, with TRBD1 matching 9 bases. CDR3 length equals 15 residues. From germline, CDR1 is LGHDT and CDR2 YNNKEL (reference sequence). Unmatched junction bases numbered 11, after V lost 10 bases and J lost 4 bases. The CDR3 here is CATTIGGTGYNEQFF. CDR3 in DNA: TGTGCCACCACCATTGGCGGGACAGGGTACAATGAGCAGTTCTTC.

This clonotype was seen many times. This chain links TRBV5-1 with TRBJ1-1, with D possibly TRBD1 on 6 matching bases. The CDR3 totals 16 residues. The germline V and J ends were trimmed by 0 bases and 4 bases, with 16 bases remaining between them. CDR1 is SGHRS, CDR2 YFSETQ, per germline. DNA for the CDR3: TGCGCCAGCAGCTTGGTGGGTTACAGGGTGGCCACTGAAGCTTTCTTT. It yields the protein CASSLVGYRVATEAFF.

Only a few counts were recorded for this clonotype. J is TRBJ1-5 and V is TRBV24-1; D unclear. Germline CDR1 and CDR2: KGHDR and SFDVKD. V lost 1 base, J lost 4 bases, and 7 bases lay in between. The CDR3 is made up of 14 amino acids. CDR3 nucleotide sequence: TGTGCCACCAGTGATTTCAGGCGGAATCAGCCCCAGCATTTT. This encodes CATSDFRRNQPQHF.

The V and J genes are TRBV11-2 and TRBJ1-5; no clear D gene. Germline V gene data show CDR1 as SGHAT and CDR2 as FQNNGV. Trimming took off 5 bases at V and 4 bases at J, with 6 bases between the two ends. The CDR3 totals 12 residues. Here the CDR3 DNA reads TGTGCCAGCAGCGCCCATAATCAGCCCCAGCATTTT. This codes for CASSAHNQPQHF.

This clonotype was seen only a few times. The V call is TRBV6-2 or TRBV6-3, the J call TRBJ2-4; unclear D gene. The CDR3 loop spans 18 amino acids. In germline, CDR1 is MNHEY, CDR2 SVGEGT. V was shortened by 2 bases and J by 0 bases, with 17 bases between the two germline ends. In DNA form, the CDR3 reads TGTGCCAGCAGTTACCCCGAGACGGAGCCCATAGCCAAAAACATTCAGTACTTC. It encodes CASSYPETEPIAKNIQYF.

This chain joins TRBV12-3 or TRBV12-4 and TRBJ2-1; D not resolved. CDR3 length equals 12 residues. V lost 3 bases and J lost 9, with 9 bases in between. The CDR3 loop reads CASSFPDPEQFF. The CDR3 nucleotides are TGTGCCAGCAGTTTCCCGGATCCTGAGCAGTTCTTC.

In its sample, this clonotype was seen a few times. The J gene is TRBJ2-3, the V gene TRBV27; D remains ambiguous. Germline lookup yields CDR1 MNHEY and CDR2 SMNVEV (reference sequence). The length of the CDR3 is 12 residues. The ends were cut back, 2 bases at V and 4 bases at J, with 4 bases in the middle. CDR3 sequence: CASSLNADTQYF. Written as DNA, the CDR3 is TGTGCCAGCAGTTTAAATGCAGATACGCAGTATTTT.

This clonotype was recorded at least ten times. This rearrangement joins TRBV12-3 or TRBV12-4 to TRBJ2-1, with TRBD1 matching 10 bases. J gave up 8 bases and V 9 bases, and 13 bases lay outside the gene matches. The CDR3 consists of 15 residues. As DNA, the CDR3 is TGTGCCAGTACCTCTGGGGACAGGGGCGGCCATGAGCAGTTCTTC. Protein sequence: CASTSGDRGGHEQFF.

The J gene is TRBJ2-7, the V gene TRBV12-3 or TRBV12-4; 11 bases are shared with TRBD2. This CDR3 is built from 16 residues. The trim removed 3 bases at V and 2 bases at J, leaving 6 bases unmatched. CDR3 sequence (DNA): TGTGCCAGCAGTTTTCCTAGGGGACTAGCGGCCTACGAGCAGTACTTC. The encoded protein is CASSFPRGLAAYEQYF.

The chain is built from TRBV27 and TRBJ2-7; TRBD2 agrees at 9 bases. The CDR3 covers 15 residues. V trimming: 10 bases; J trimming: 3 bases; junction bases outside the gene matches: 13. From germline, CDR1 is MNHEY and CDR2 SMNVEV (reference sequence). The chain's CDR3 is CATQFNRREGYEQYF. As DNA, the CDR3 is TGTGCCACTCAGTTTAATAGGCGGGAGGGCTACGAGCAGTACTTC.